The sequence of this TCR beta chain was determined in a study of blood T cell repertoires in COVID-19. Study in general: COVID-19 samples collected from the United States, Italy and Spain covered acute and convalescent phases.

Trimming removed 5 bases from V and 7 bases from J, with 12 bases in between. The CDR3 contains 13 residues. Germline V gene data show CDR1 as SNHLY and CDR2 as FYNNEI. In the study's own analysis: Estimated nucleated cell counts came from reference gene primer amplification. Profiling relied on immunoSEQ multiplex PCR, and the TCRdb table lists in-frame clones only, not all of them. The DNA was the basis for D and trimming; V, J and clone size are from that table. The table shows 400,000 to 550,000 clones, with around 89% occurring only once. Sequencing was performed on peripheral blood. This TCR came from a woman aged 30 to 39 with acute or convalescent COVID-19. The genes are TRBV2 and TRBJ2-1; TRBD1 is a possible D gene (6 bases). CDR3 sequence: CASSQGHLNEQFF. The CDR3 DNA reads as TGTGCCAGCAGTCAGGGACATCTGAATGAGCAGTTCTTC. Complete variable domain (other parts from reference TRBV2 and TRBJ2-1): EPEVTQTPSHQVTQMGQEVILRCVPISNHLYFYWYRQILGQKVEFLVSFYNNEISEKSEIFDDQFSVERPDGSNFTLKIRSTKLEDSAMYFCASSQGHLNEQFFGPGTRLTVL.